The rows below give T cell receptor beta chains drawn from one sample of a study of blood T cells in healthy people across ages. MiXCR was run by TCRdb on the 5' RACE reads, yielding one entry per CDR3 protein. The repertoire includes fewer than 1,200,000 distinct CDR3 sequences, under 30% of them detected once, and 0.65% to 0.75% sits in the top ten. This sample was shared with a second study, whose subject was T cells of mothers and their children.

Material: blood. These receptors all stem from a girl aged 2 to 9 in good health. Each CDR3 is given with its conserved first and last residue. The D gene is left open where the match is weak. Some rows mark clone size as missing; the rest say once, few, many or name a class of expanded clone.

V: TRBV5-1; size: -; D: -; J: TRBJ1-1; DNA: TGCGCCAGCAGACCTGAGGACCGGGGGGACACTGAAGCTTTCTTT; CDR3: CASRPEDRGDTEAFF
V: TRBV28; size: -; D: -; J: TRBJ2-7; DNA: TGTGCCAGCACCAGCTTCGGCAGAGCATCCTACGAGCAGTACTTC; CDR3: CASTSFGRASYEQYF
V: TRBV11-2; size: few; D: -; J: TRBJ2-3; DNA: TGTGCCAGCAGCCGTGGACGCACAGATACGCAGTATTTT; CDR3: CASSRGRTDTQYF
V: TRBV7-2; size: -; D: -; J: TRBJ2-5; DNA: TGTGCCAGCACGGAACTAGGCGGCGGCCAAGAGACCCAGTACTTC; CDR3: CASTELGGGQETQYF
V: TRBV2; size: few; D: -; J: TRBJ2-7; DNA: TGTGCCAGCGGCGGAGGGCCGGGGAGGGAGCAGTACTTC; CDR3: CASGGGPGREQYF
V: TRBV5-1; size: -; D: -; J: TRBJ1-1; DNA: TGCGCCAGCAGTTCCTCGGGCGCTGGAACTGAAGCTTTCTTT; CDR3: CASSSSGAGTEAFF
V: TRBV4-2; size: -; D: -; J: TRBJ2-1; DNA: TGTGCCAGCAGCCAAGCGGCTAATGAGCAGTTCTTC; CDR3: CASSQAANEQFF
V: TRBV5-1; size: -; D: TRBD2; J: TRBJ2-3; DNA: TGCGCCAGCAGCCCTACGGGACTAGCGGGCCCTCGGGATACGCAGTATTTT; CDR3: CASSPTGLAGPRDTQYF
V: TRBV7-2; size: few; D: -; J: TRBJ2-1; DNA: TGTGCCAGCAGCTTAGAACCTAGCTCCTACAATGAGCAGTTCTTC; CDR3: CASSLEPSSYNEQFF
V: TRBV2; size: few; D: TRBD2; J: TRBJ2-5; DNA: TGTGCCAGCAGTGAACGAGCGGGGGGGTACCAAGAGACCCAGTACTTC; CDR3: CASSERAGGYQETQYF
V: TRBV7-7; size: few; D: TRBD2; J: TRBJ2-7; DNA: TGTGCTAGCAGCCCGGGACTAGCAGCGGAAGGGGAGCAGTACTTC; CDR3: CASSPGLAAEGEQYF
V: TRBV7-2; size: few; D: -; J: TRBJ2-7; DNA: TGTGCCAGCAGCTTAGCGGGGGGGCCTACGTACGAGCAGTGCTTC; CDR3: CASSLAGGPTYEQCF
V: TRBV6-6; size: once; D: TRBD1; J: TRBJ2-5; DNA: TGTGCCAGTTGTCCCCAGGGGGAAGAGACCCAGTACTTC; CDR3: CASCPQGEETQYF
V: TRBV20-1; size: -; D: -; J: TRBJ1-1; DNA: TGCAGTGCTAGGGAACAGGGGAACACTGAAGCTTTCTTT; CDR3: CSAREQGNTEAFF
V: TRBV29-1; size: few; D: -; J: TRBJ1-4; DNA: TGCAGCGTTGAATTCGCGGGGTCCCAGGAAAAACTGTTTTTT; CDR3: CSVEFAGSQEKLFF
V: TRBV3-1; size: -; D: TRBD1; J: TRBJ2-7; DNA: TGTGCCAGCAACCAGGCGGGACAGGGGATCAACGAGCAGTACTTC; CDR3: CASNQAGQGINEQYF
V: TRBV19; size: many; D: -; J: TRBJ1-4; DNA: TGTGCCACCGGGCCGGGGGAAAAACTGTTTTTT; CDR3: CATGPGEKLFF
V: TRBV6-5; size: -; D: TRBD1; J: TRBJ2-2; DNA: TGTGCCAGCAGGATACAGGGGTACGGGGAGCTGTTTTTT; CDR3: CASRIQGYGELFF
V: TRBV12-3/TRBV12-4; size: few; D: -; J: TRBJ1-3; DNA: TGTGCCAGCAGTCAGGGGTATGGAAACACCATATATTTT; CDR3: CASSQGYGNTIYF
V: TRBV7-3; size: -; D: -; J: TRBJ2-7; DNA: TGTGCCAGCAGCTTAATGGGTTCGGGGGAGCAGTACTTC; CDR3: CASSLMGSGEQYF
V: TRBV5-1; size: -; D: -; J: TRBJ2-1; DNA: TGCGCCAGCAGAGACGTGGTTGAGCAGTTCTTC; CDR3: CASRDVVEQFF
V: TRBV3-1; size: -; D: -; J: TRBJ2-1; DNA: TGTGCCAGCAGCCAAGATAGGGTGTCGGGAGAGACCTACAATGAGCAGTTCTTC; CDR3: CASSQDRVSGETYNEQFF
V: TRBV6-2/TRBV6-3; size: few; D: -; J: TRBJ2-7; DNA: TGTGCCAGCAGTTACGCCAGGGTCTACGAGCAGTACTTC; CDR3: CASSYARVYEQYF
V: TRBV29-1; size: -; D: -; J: TRBJ2-7; DNA: TGCAGCGCACTTGGGACTCTAGACTCCTACGAGCAGTACTTC; CDR3: CSALGTLDSYEQYF
V: TRBV6-1; size: few; D: -; J: TRBJ2-1; DNA: TGTGCCAGCAGTCCGGGAAACAACAATGAGCAGTTCTTC; CDR3: CASSPGNNNEQFF
V: TRBV5-1; size: -; D: -; J: TRBJ2-4; DNA: TGCGCCAGCAGCTTGTCCCCCAGGGCAGGCGGAAACATTCAGTACTTC; CDR3: CASSLSPRAGGNIQYF
V: TRBV6-2/TRBV6-3; size: -; D: -; J: TRBJ2-2; DNA: TGTGCCAGCAGCCTCACCGTCGCGGTGAACACCGGGGAGCTGTTTTTT; CDR3: CASSLTVAVNTGELFF
V: TRBV15; size: -; D: -; J: TRBJ1-2; DNA: TGTGCCACCAGCAGAGATGCCGGGTCAGGGGGCTACACCTTC; CDR3: CATSRDAGSGGYTF
V: TRBV2; size: -; D: TRBD2; J: TRBJ2-2; DNA: TGTGCCAGCACAGCGGGAGAGGCGACCGGGGAGCTGTTTTTT; CDR3: CASTAGEATGELFF
V: TRBV6-2/TRBV6-3; size: few; D: -; J: TRBJ2-5; DNA: TGTGCCAGCAGTACAACCGGAACCCAGTACTTC; CDR3: CASSTTGTQYF
V: TRBV10-3; size: -; D: TRBD2; J: TRBJ2-3; DNA: TGTGCCATCAACTCATTAGCGGGCAGCACAGATACGCAGTATTTT; CDR3: CAINSLAGSTDTQYF
V: TRBV9; size: -; D: -; J: TRBJ2-2; DNA: TGTGCCAGCAGCGTACAGGGGAAAACCGGGGAGCTGTTTTTT; CDR3: CASSVQGKTGELFF
V: TRBV20-1; size: -; D: TRBD1; J: TRBJ2-7; DNA: TGCAGTGCTGAAGACAGGGCGTCTTCCTACGGGCAGTACTTC; CDR3: CSAEDRASSYGQYF
V: TRBV4-2; size: few; D: -; J: TRBJ2-3; DNA: TGTGCTAGCAGCAAAGACGTGAAGAGCGATACGCAGTATTTT; CDR3: CASSKDVKSDTQYF
V: TRBV9; size: few; D: TRBD2; J: TRBJ2-7; DNA: TGTGCCAGCTCAGGGGGACTAGCGGGATTCGAGCAGTACTTC; CDR3: CASSGGLAGFEQYF
V: TRBV5-1; size: -; D: -; J: TRBJ2-5; DNA: TGCGCCAGCAGCTTGGAGGGGCAGGTCCCCCGCGAGACCCAGTACTTC; CDR3: CASSLEGQVPRETQYF
V: TRBV6-2/TRBV6-3; size: few; D: -; J: TRBJ2-1; DNA: TGTGCCAGCAGTTACTCGACCGGGGGCGCCTACAATGAGCAGTTCTTC; CDR3: CASSYSTGGAYNEQFF
V: TRBV18; size: once; D: -; J: TRBJ1-2; DNA: TGTGCCAGCTCACCTCCCCCTCCGCTTCCTAGCTATGGCTACACCTTC; CDR3: CASSPPPPLPSYGYTF
V: TRBV6-5; size: few; D: -; J: TRBJ1-4; DNA: TGTGCCAGTAGGTTTCGAGAAAAACTGTTTTTT; CDR3: CASRFREKLFF
V: TRBV27; size: few; D: -; J: TRBJ2-3; DNA: TGTGCCAGCACCACAAGGGGCAATACGCAGTATTTT; CDR3: CASTTRGNTQYF
V: TRBV24-1; size: few; D: -; J: TRBJ2-1; DNA: TGTGCCACCAGGGGGCCAGGGTTTGAGCAGTTCTTC; CDR3: CATRGPGFEQFF
V: TRBV7-8; size: -; D: -; J: TRBJ2-6; DNA: TGTGCCAGCAGCTTAGTGGGCGGGGCTGGGCCCAACGTCCTGACTTTC; CDR3: CASSLVGGAGPNVLTF
V: TRBV2; size: -; D: -; J: TRBJ2-5; DNA: TGTGCCAGCAGTGAAATGGGTGGCCAGGGGAGGACGGAGACCCAGTACTTC; CDR3: CASSEMGGQGRTETQYF
V: TRBV29-1; size: few; D: TRBD1; J: TRBJ2-7; DNA: TGCAGCGTTGAGGACAGGATAGAAGGCTACGAGCAGTACTTC; CDR3: CSVEDRIEGYEQYF
V: TRBV28; size: few; D: -; J: TRBJ2-5; DNA: TGTGCCAGCAGTTTCTTTGGGGGGACAGAAGAGACCCAGTACTTC; CDR3: CASSFFGGTEETQYF
V: TRBV29-1; size: -; D: -; J: TRBJ2-3; DNA: TGCAGCGGTTGGGTGGAGTCCACAGATACGCAGTATTTT; CDR3: CSGWVESTDTQYF
V: TRBV29-1; size: few; D: -; J: TRBJ2-7; DNA: TGCAGCGTTGTAGCTGAAGGGGGGCTATGGTCCGAGCAGTACTTC; CDR3: CSVVAEGGLWSEQYF
V: TRBV15; size: few; D: -; J: TRBJ2-2; DNA: TGTGCCACCAGCAGAGGTGGGATTCGGACCGGGGAGCTGTTTTTT; CDR3: CATSRGGIRTGELFF
V: TRBV11-2; size: few; D: -; J: TRBJ2-3; DNA: TGTGCCAGCAGCTCCAGGACGTTTGAGACAGATACGCAGTATTTT; CDR3: CASSSRTFETDTQYF
V: TRBV5-1; size: -; D: TRBD1; J: TRBJ2-5; DNA: TGCGCCAGCAGCCCGGGACAGGGGGCGCTTCGGGAAGAGACCCAGTACTTC; CDR3: CASSPGQGALREETQYF
V: TRBV12-3/TRBV12-4; size: few; D: -; J: TRBJ1-2; DNA: TGTGCCAGCAGTTTGAGAACGGAATTCTATGGCTACACCTTC; CDR3: CASSLRTEFYGYTF